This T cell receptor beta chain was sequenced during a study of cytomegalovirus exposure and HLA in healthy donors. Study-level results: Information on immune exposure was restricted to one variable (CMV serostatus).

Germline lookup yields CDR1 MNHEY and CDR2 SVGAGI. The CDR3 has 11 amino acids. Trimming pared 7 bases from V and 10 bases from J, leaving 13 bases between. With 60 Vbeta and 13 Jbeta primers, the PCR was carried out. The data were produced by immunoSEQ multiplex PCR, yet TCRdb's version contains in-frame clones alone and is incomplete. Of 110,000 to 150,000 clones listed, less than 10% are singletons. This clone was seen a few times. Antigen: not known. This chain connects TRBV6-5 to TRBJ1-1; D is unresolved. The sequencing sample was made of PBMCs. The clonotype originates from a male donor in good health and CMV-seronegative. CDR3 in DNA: TGTGCCAGCAACTTACTCGGTCGAGCTTTCTTT. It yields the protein CASNLLGRAFF.